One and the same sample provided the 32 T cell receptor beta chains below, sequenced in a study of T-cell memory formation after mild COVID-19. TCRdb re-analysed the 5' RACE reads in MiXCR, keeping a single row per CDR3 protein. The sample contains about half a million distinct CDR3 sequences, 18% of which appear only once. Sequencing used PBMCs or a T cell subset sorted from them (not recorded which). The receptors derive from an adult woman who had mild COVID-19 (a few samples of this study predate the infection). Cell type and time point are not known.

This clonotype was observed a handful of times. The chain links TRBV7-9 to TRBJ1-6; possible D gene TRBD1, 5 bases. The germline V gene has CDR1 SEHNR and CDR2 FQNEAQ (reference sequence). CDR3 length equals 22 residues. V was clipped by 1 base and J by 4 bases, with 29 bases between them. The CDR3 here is CASSLGTNIILGPHQYNSPLHF. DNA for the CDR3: TGTGCCAGCAGCTTAGGAACAAATATAATTCTGGGACCCCACCAATATAATTCACCCCTCCACTTT.

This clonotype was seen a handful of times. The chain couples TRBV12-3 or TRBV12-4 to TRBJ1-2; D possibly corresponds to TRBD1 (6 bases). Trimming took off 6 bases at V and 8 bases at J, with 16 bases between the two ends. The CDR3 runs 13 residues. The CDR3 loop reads CASSFGGATGYTF. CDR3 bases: TGTGCCAGCAGCTTTGGGGGGGCGACGGGCTACACCTTC.

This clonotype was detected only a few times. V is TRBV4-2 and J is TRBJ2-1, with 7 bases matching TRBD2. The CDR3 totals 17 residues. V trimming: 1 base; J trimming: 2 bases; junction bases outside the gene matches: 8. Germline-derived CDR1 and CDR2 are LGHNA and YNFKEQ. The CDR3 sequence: CASSQGPGLSTYNEQFF. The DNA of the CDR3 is TGTGCCAGCAGCCAAGGCCCGGGACTATCGACCTACAATGAGCAGTTCTTC.

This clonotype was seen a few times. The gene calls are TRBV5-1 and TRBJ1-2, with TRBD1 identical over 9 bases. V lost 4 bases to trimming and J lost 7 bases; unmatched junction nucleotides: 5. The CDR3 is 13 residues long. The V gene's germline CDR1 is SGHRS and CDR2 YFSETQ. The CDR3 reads CASSEGQGTGYTF. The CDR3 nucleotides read TGCGCCAGCAGCGAGGGACAGGGCACTGGCTACACCTTC.

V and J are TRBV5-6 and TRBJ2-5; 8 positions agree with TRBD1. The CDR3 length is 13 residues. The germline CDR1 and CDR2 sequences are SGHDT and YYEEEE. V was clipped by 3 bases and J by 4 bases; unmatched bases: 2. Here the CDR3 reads CASSWGQVETQYF. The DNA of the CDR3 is TGTGCCAGCAGCTGGGGACAGGTAGAGACCCAGTACTTC.

CDR3 amino acids: CASSVEPYGGQGTDTQYF. CDR3 sequence (DNA): TGTGCCAGCAGCGTAGAACCTTATGGGGGACAAGGCACAGATACGCAGTATTTT. The rearrangement joins TRBV9 to TRBJ2-3, with D tentatively TRBD1 (6 bases). There are 18 residues in the CDR3. CDR1 SGDLS and CDR2 YYNGEE come from the germline V gene. The V gene lost 0 bases and the J gene lost 1 base, with 18 bases spanning the gap.

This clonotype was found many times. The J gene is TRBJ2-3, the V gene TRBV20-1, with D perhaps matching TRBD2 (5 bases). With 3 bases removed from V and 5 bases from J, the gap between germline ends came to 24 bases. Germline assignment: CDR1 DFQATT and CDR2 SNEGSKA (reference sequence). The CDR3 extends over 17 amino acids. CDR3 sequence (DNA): TGCAGTGCTAGCGAGGCGGGCGTGGCGGCACGGAGAGATACGCAGTATTTT. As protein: CSASEAGVAARRDTQYF.

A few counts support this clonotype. The CDR3 DNA follows: TGTGCCAGCAGCGTGAGAGGGGCCGGCACAGATACGCAGTATTTT. Its protein is CASSVRGAGTDTQYF. The chain couples TRBV9 to TRBJ2-3, with D tentatively TRBD1 or TRBD2 (5 bases each). Trimming took off 2 bases at V and 1 base at J, with 11 bases between the two ends. The CDR3 spans 15 residues. Looked up from germline, CDR1 is SGDLS and CDR2 is YYNGEE.

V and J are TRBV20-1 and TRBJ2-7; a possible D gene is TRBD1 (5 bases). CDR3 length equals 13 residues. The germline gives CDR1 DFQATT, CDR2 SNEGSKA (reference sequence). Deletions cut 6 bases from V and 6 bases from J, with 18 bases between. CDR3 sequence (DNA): TGCAGTGCAAAAGACAGAGTGCCGGGCGAGCAGTACTTC. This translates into CSAKDRVPGEQYF.

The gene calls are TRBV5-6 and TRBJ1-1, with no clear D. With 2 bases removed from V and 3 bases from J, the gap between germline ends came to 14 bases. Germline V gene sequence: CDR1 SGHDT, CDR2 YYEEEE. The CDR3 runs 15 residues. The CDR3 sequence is CASSLGSVWDTEAFF. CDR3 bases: TGTGCCAGCAGCTTAGGAAGTGTGTGGGACACTGAAGCTTTCTTT.

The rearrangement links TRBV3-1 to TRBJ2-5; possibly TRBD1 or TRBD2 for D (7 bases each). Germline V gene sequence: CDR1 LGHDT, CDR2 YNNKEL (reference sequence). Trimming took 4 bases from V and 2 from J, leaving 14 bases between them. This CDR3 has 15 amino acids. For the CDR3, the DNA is TGTGCCAGCAGCCCAGGGGGGGGAGTGCAAGAGACCCAGTACTTC. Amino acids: CASSPGGGVQETQYF.

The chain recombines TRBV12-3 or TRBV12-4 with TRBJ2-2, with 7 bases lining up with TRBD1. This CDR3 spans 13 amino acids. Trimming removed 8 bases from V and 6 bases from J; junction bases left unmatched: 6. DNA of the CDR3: TGTGCCAGCCGTACAGGGGACGCCGGGGAGCTGTTTTTT. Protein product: CASRTGDAGELFF.

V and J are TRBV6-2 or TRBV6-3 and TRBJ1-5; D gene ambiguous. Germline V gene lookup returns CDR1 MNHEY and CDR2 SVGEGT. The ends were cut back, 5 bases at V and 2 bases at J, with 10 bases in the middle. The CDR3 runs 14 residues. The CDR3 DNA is TGTGCCAGCAGTCAGCCGGGCCGCAATCAGCCCCAGCATTTT. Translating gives CASSQPGRNQPQHF.

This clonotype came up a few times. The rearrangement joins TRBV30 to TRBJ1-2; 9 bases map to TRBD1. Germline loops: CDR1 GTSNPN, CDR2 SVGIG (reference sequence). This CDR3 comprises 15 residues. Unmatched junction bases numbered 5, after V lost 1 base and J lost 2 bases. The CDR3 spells CAWSEPGQGNYGYTF. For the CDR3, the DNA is TGTGCCTGGAGTGAACCGGGACAGGGCAACTATGGCTACACCTTC.

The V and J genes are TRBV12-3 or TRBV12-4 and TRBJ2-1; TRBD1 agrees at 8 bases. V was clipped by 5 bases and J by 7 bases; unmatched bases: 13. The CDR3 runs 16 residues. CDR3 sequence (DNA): TGTGCCAGCAGTGACCAGGGGGCGATAGTGAAGAATGAGCAGTTCTTC. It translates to CASSDQGAIVKNEQFF.

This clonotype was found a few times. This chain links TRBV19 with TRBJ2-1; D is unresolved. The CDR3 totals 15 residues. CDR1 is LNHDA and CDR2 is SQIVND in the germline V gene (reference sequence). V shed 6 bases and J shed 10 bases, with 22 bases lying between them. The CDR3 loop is CASRFPFGRAREQFF. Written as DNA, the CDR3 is TGTGCCAGTAGGTTCCCGTTCGGAAGGGCCAGGGAGCAGTTCTTC. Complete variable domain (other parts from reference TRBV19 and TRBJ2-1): DGGITQSPKYLFRKEGQNVTLSCEQNLNHDAMYWYRQDPGQGLRLIYYSQIVNDFQKGDIAEGYSVSREKKESFPLTVTSAQKNPTAFYLCASRFPFGRAREQFFGPGTRLTVL.

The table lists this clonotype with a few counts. CDR3 nucleotide sequence: TGTGCCAGCAGTGTAATTTCGGGCAGGGGCTCCTACAATGAGCAGTTCTTC. It codes for CASSVISGRGSYNEQFF. The chain uses TRBV2 and TRBJ2-1, with TRBD1 as a possible D gene (6 bases). Germline V gene data show CDR1 as SNHLY and CDR2 as FYNNEI. The CDR3 consists of 17 residues. The V gene lost 4 bases and the J gene lost 0 bases, with 16 bases spanning the gap. Drawing the rest from reference TRBV2 and TRBJ2-1, the complete variable domain is EPEVTQTPSHQVTQMGQEVILRCVPISNHLYFYWYRQILGQKVEFLVSFYNNEISEKSEIFDDQFSVERPDGSNFTLKIRSTKLEDSAMYFCASSVISGRGSYNEQFFGPGTRLTVL.

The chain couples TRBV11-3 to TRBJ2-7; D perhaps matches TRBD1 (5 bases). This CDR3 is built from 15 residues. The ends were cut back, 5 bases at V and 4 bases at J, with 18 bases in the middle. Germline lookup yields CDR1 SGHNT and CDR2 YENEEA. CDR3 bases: TGTGCCAGCAGCCCAGAGGCTAGGGGCAGGTACGAGCAGTACTTC. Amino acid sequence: CASSPEARGRYEQYF.

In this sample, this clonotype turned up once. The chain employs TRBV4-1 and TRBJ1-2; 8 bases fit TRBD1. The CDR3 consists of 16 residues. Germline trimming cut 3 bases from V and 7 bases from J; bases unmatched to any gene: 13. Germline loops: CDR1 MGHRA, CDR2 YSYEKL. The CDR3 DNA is TGCGCCAGCAGCCACGAGGGACGGCAGGGGGCCGGTGGCTACACCTTC. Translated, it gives CASSHEGRQGAGGYTF.

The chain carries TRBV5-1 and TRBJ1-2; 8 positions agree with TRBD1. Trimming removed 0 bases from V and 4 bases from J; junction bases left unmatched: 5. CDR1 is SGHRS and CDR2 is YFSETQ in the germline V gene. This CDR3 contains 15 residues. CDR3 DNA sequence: TGCGCCAGCAGCTTGGTAACAGGGGGAGGCTATGGCTACACCTTC. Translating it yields CASSLVTGGGYGYTF.

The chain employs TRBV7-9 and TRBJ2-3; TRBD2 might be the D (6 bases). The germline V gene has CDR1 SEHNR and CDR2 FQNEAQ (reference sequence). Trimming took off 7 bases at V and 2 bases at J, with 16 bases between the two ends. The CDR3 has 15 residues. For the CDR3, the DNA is TGTGCCAGCACCGATGCGGGGCGGGACACAGATACGCAGTATTTT. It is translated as CASTDAGRDTDTQYF.

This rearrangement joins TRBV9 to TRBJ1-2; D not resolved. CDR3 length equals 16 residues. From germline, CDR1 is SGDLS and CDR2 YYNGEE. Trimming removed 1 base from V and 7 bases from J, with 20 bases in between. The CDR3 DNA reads TGTGCCAGCAGCGTACTGCCCTCAAGGGCCGAGGTTGGCTACACCTTC. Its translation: CASSVLPSRAEVGYTF.

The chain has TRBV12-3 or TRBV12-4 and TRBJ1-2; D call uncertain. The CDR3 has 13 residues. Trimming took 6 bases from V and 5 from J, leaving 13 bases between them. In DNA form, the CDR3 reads TGTGCCAGCAGCCCCAATGGGCTATATGGCTACACCTTC. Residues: CASSPNGLYGYTF.

The CDR3, as DNA: TGTGCCAGCAGTGAATATCGAGGGTCTGGCACTGAAGCTTTCTTT. Translating it yields CASSEYRGSGTEAFF. The chain employs TRBV2 and TRBJ1-1; D is uncertain. The CDR3 has 15 residues. Germline loops: CDR1 SNHLY, CDR2 FYNNEI. V lost 2 bases and J 4 bases, leaving 14 bases between the germline ends. Filled out from reference TRBV2 and TRBJ1-1, the complete variable domain reads EPEVTQTPSHQVTQMGQEVILRCVPISNHLYFYWYRQILGQKVEFLVSFYNNEISEKSEIFDDQFSVERPDGSNFTLKIRSTKLEDSAMYFCASSEYRGSGTEAFFGQGTRLTVV.

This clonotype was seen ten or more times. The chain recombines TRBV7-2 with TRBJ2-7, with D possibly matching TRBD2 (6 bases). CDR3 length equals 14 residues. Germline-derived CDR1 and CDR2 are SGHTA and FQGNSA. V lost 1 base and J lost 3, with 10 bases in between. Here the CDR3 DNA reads TGTGCCAGCAGCTTAGGCGGGGTCAACTACGAGCAGTACTTC. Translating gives CASSLGGVNYEQYF.

CDR3 DNA: TGTGCCATCAGGTGGGGATGGAACACTGAAGCTTTCTTT. It codes for CAIRWGWNTEAFF. The chain carries TRBV10-3 and TRBJ1-1; D is unresolved. The CDR3 is 13 amino acids. Germline V gives CDR1 ENHRY, CDR2 SYGVKD. V was clipped by 6 bases and J by 1 base, with 9 bases between them.

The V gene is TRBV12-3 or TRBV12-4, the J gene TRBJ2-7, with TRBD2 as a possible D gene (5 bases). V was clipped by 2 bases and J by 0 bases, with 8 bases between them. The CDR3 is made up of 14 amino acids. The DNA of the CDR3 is TGTGCCAGCAGTTTATGGACTCGCTCCTACGAGCAGTACTTC. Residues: CASSLWTRSYEQYF.

The CDR3 protein is CASSFTAGTGLAFF. As DNA, the CDR3 is TGTGCCAGCAGCTTTACCGCCGGGACAGGGTTAGCTTTCTTT. The rearrangement links TRBV7-6 to TRBJ1-1; 9 nucleotides line up with TRBD1. This CDR3 spans 14 amino acids. CDR1 and CDR2 (germline): SGHVS, FNYEAQ. V was clipped by 3 bases and J by 10 bases; unmatched bases: 9.

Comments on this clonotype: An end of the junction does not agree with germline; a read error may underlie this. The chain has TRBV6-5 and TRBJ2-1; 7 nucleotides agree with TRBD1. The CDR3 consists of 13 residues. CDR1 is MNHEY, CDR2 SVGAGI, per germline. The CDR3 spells CASRQDRHNDQFF. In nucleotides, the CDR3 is TGTGCCAGCAGACAGGACAGGCACAATGATCAGTTCTTC.

CDR3 residues: CASSLELGGYTF. The CDR3 coding sequence is TGTGCCAGCAGCTTAGAGCTGGGTGGCTACACCTTC. The chain employs TRBV7-2 and TRBJ1-2, with unresolved D. Trimming shortened V by 1 base and J by 7 bases, and 7 bases separated the two germline ends. Germline V gives CDR1 SGHTA, CDR2 FQGNSA. The CDR3 length is 12 residues.

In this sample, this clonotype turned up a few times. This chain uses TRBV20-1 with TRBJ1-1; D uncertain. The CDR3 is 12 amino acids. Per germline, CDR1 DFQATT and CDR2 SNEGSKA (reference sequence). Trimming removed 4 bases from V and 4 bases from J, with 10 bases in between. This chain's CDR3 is CSAKPTGTEAFF. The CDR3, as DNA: TGCAGTGCTAAGCCTACGGGCACTGAAGCTTTCTTT.

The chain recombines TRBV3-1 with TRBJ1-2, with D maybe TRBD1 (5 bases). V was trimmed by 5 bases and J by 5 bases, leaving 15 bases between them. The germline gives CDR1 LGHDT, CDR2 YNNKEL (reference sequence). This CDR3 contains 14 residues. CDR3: CASSSEYGAYGYTF. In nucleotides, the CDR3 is TGTGCCAGCAGCTCCGAATACGGGGCTTATGGCTACACCTTC.